The next 21 T cell receptor beta chains were all read from a single sample in a study of identical twins. TCRdb re-called the 5' RACE reads through MiXCR, storing one row per CDR3 protein. The data show approximately 350,000 distinct CDR3 sequences, more than 9% seen once. The same sample was also used in a study of yellow fever vaccine responses in identical twins.

The sample consisted of CD8+ T cells sorted from blood. The receptors derive from a young woman in good health.

Only a few counts were recorded for this clonotype. The chain employs TRBV21-1 and TRBJ2-1; the listed D gene, TRBD2, was not tested against the DNA. TRBV21-1 is a known pseudogene. This CDR3 spans 17 amino acids. CDR3 bases: TGTGCCAGCAGCAAAACAGTACTAGCCTCCTCCTACAATGAGCAGTTCTTC. As protein: CASSKTVLASSYNEQFF.

The chain has TRBV28 and TRBJ2-3, with 9 positions matching TRBD2. The J segment lost 2 bases and the V segment lost 3 bases, leaving 9 bases of the junction unmatched. CDR3 size: 17 residues. The germline gives CDR1 MDHEN, CDR2 SYDVKM. CDR3: CASSFILTSGDTDTQYF. The CDR3 bases are TGTGCCAGCAGTTTCATATTGACTAGCGGAGACACAGATACGCAGTATTTT.

DNA of the CDR3: TGCAGTCTTGGGGAGAGGGGGGGCTCCTACGAGCAGTACGTC. Protein: CSLGERGGSYEQYV. V gene TRBV20-1 combines with J gene TRBJ2-7, with D possibly being TRBD2 (7 bases). The V end was cut by 8 bases, the J end by 0 bases, with 17 bases between. The CDR3 length is 14 residues. Looked up from germline, CDR1 is DFQATT and CDR2 is SNEGSKA (reference sequence).

The rearrangement joins TRBV6-1 to TRBJ1-6; perhaps TRBD1 as D (5 bases). Germline V gene sequence: CDR1 MNHNS, CDR2 SASEGT. The CDR3 consists of 16 residues. Trimming pared 5 bases from V and 9 bases from J, leaving 20 bases between. The CDR3 sequence is CASSPGTEHPASPLHF. CDR3 DNA: TGTGCCAGCAGTCCCGGGACCGAGCATCCAGCTTCACCCCTCCACTTT.

V is TRBV2 and J is TRBJ1-5; D is possibly TRBD1 (6 bases). This CDR3 region has 13 residues. Germline V lookup: CDR1 SNHLY, CDR2 FYNNEI. The ends were cut back, 7 bases at V and 7 bases at J, with 14 bases in the middle. In nucleotides, the CDR3 is TGTGCCAGCAAAGGGACATATACACAGCCCCAGCATTTT. This gives the protein CASKGTYTQPQHF.

The V call is TRBV2, the J call TRBJ2-2, with 10 bases identical to TRBD1. The CDR3 is made up of 16 amino acids. Germline loops: CDR1 SNHLY, CDR2 FYNNEI. J was trimmed by 3 bases and V by 3 bases; bases with no gene match: 4. The CDR3 region is CASSDWDRGYTGELFF. The CDR3 DNA is TGTGCCAGCAGTGACTGGGACAGGGGTTACACCGGGGAGCTGTTTTTT.

The CDR3 here is CASSFEVGDTQYF. CDR3 sequence (DNA): TGTGCCAGCAGCTTCGAAGTTGGGGATACGCAGTATTTT. The chain carries TRBV7-9 and TRBJ2-3; no definite D call. Germline V gives CDR1 SEHNR, CDR2 FQNEAQ (reference sequence). V shed 3 bases and J shed 6 bases, with 10 bases lying between them. CDR3 size: 13 residues.

The chain couples TRBV7-9 to TRBJ2-1, with a tentative D call TRBD1 (5 bases). This CDR3 contains 15 residues. Trimming stripped 5 bases from V and 0 bases from J, with 11 bases between. Looked up from germline, CDR1 is SEHNR and CDR2 is FQNEAQ (reference sequence). DNA of the CDR3: TGTGCCAGCAGCGAACAGGATAGCTCCTACAATGAGCAGTTCTTC. This codes for CASSEQDSSYNEQFF.

This clonotype appeared many times. This rearrangement joins TRBV29-1 to TRBJ2-1, with D possibly being TRBD1 or TRBD2 (5 bases each). Germline CDR1 SQVTM, CDR2 ANQGSEA. The V end lost 3 bases, the J end lost 6 bases, and 6 bases lay between the germline ends. CDR3 size: 11 residues. CDR3 amino acids: CSVERGNEQFF. The CDR3 DNA follows: TGCAGCGTTGAGAGGGGCAATGAGCAGTTCTTC.

In its sample, this clonotype was seen many times. This chain uses TRBV20-1 with TRBJ1-1; D unclear. The V end was cut by 3 bases, the J end by 1 base, with 12 bases between. Germline V CDR1 and CDR2: DFQATT, SNEGSKA (reference sequence). The CDR3 is 14 residues long. CDR3 in DNA: TGCAGTGCTAGTTTTGAAGGGCAGAACACTGAAGCTTTCTTT. Its protein is CSASFEGQNTEAFF.

This clonotype appeared many times. The gene calls are TRBV12-3 or TRBV12-4 and TRBJ1-5, with 7 bases that match TRBD1. The CDR3 is 14 amino acids. V was pared by 3 bases and J by 7 bases, with 6 bases of the junction left unmatched. The CDR3 DNA follows: TGTGCCAGCAGTTTCGGAGGGGGCAGCCAGCCCCAGCATTTT. Its protein is CASSFGGGSQPQHF.

This chain uses TRBV3-1 with TRBJ2-1, with 8 nucleotides matching TRBD1. From germline, CDR1 is LGHDT and CDR2 YNNKEL (reference sequence). The trim removed 6 bases at V and 0 bases at J, leaving 7 bases unmatched. This CDR3 has 16 residues. As DNA, the CDR3 is TGTGCCAGCAGTTTCGGACAGGGTCTCTCCTACAATGAGCAGTTCTTC. It is translated as CASSFGQGLSYNEQFF.

V gene TRBV4-1 combines with J gene TRBJ2-7; D gene uncertain. V was clipped by 1 base and J by 5 bases, with 18 bases between them. The germline CDR1 and CDR2 sequences are MGHRA and YSYEKL. The CDR3 consists of 16 residues. DNA of the CDR3: TGCGCCAGCAGCCAAGGCAGCCGCAGCCCCCAGGACGAGCAGTACTTC. It translates to CASSQGSRSPQDEQYF.

At least ten counts were recorded for this clonotype. The chain recombines TRBV6-1 with TRBJ2-5, with a weak D call TRBD2 (5 bases). Germline V gene sequence: CDR1 MNHNS, CDR2 SASEGT. CDR3 length: 16 amino acids. V lost 4 bases to trimming and J lost 2 bases, with 17 bases between them. CDR3 sequence (DNA): TGTGCCAGCAGTGTAAGTGTAGGAAGCGGACAAGAGACCCAGTACTTC. This gives the protein CASSVSVGSGQETQYF.

This clonotype appeared many times. The chain couples TRBV7-6 to TRBJ2-7, with D possibly TRBD1 on 6 matching bases. Germline lookup yields CDR1 SGHVS and CDR2 FNYEAQ. Trimming took off 4 bases at V and 2 bases at J, with 9 bases between the two ends. This CDR3 region has 13 residues. CDR3 loop: CASSSYRAYEQYF. CDR3 nucleotide sequence: TGTGCCAGCAGCTCATACAGGGCCTACGAGCAGTACTTC.

The chain recombines TRBV29-1 with TRBJ2-5, with D perhaps assigned TRBD1 or TRBD2 (5 bases each). CDR3 size: 14 residues. Germline V gives CDR1 SQVTM, CDR2 ANQGSEA. V was shortened by 4 bases and J by 0 bases, with 12 bases between the two germline ends. The chain's CDR3 is CSVGWSGHQETQYF. The CDR3 DNA reads as TGCAGCGTTGGCTGGTCGGGACACCAAGAGACCCAGTACTTC.

This clonotype was found a few times. The chain combines TRBV25-1 with TRBJ2-2, with D possibly matching TRBD1 (5 bases). Trimming pared 5 bases from V and 3 bases from J, leaving 13 bases between. This CDR3 has 15 residues. Germline assignment: CDR1 MGHDK and CDR2 SYGVNS. CDR3 nucleotide sequence: TGTGCCAGCAGTAACGCAGGGCTCGACACCGGGGAGCTGTTTTTT. It yields the protein CASSNAGLDTGELFF. The whole variable domain, remainder taken from reference TRBV25-1 and TRBJ2-2, is EADIYQTPRYLVIGTGKKITLECSQTMGHDKMYWYQQDPGMELHLIHYSYGVNSTEKGDLSSESTVSRIRTEHFPLTLESARPSHTSQYLCASSNAGLDTGELFFGEGSRLTVL.

This clonotype showed up just a few times. The gene calls are TRBV7-9 and TRBJ2-1; 10 bases are shared with TRBD1. Germline V gene lookup returns CDR1 SEHNR and CDR2 FQNEAQ (reference sequence). This CDR3 contains 15 residues. The ends lost 6 bases at V and 6 bases at J; junction bases unmatched: 8. Here the CDR3 DNA reads TGTGCCAGCAGACCAGACAGGGGGCTGGGCAATGAGCAGTTCTTC. This translates into CASRPDRGLGNEQFF. Drawing the rest from reference TRBV7-9 and TRBJ2-1, the complete variable domain is DTGVSQNPRHKITKRGQNVTFRCDPISEHNRLYWYRQTLGQGPEFLTYFQNEAQLEKSRLLSDRFSAERPKGSFSTLEIQRTEQGDSAMYLCASRPDRGLGNEQFFGPGTRLTVL.

The sample holds a few counts of this clonotype. The chain has TRBV7-9 and TRBJ2-1, with TRBD1 identical over 8 bases. This CDR3 region has 15 residues. V lost 4 bases, J lost 7 bases, and 9 bases stayed unmatched. Germline CDR1 and CDR2: SEHNR and FQNEAQ (reference sequence). The CDR3 loop is CASSSRTGWMNEQFF. The CDR3 bases are TGTGCCAGCAGCTCCCGGACAGGGTGGATGAATGAGCAGTTCTTC.

This clonotype was seen many times. The CDR3 nucleotides are TGTGCCAGCAGTTTCGCGTTGGATGAGCAGTTCTTC. Translating it yields CASSFALDEQFF. The chain has TRBV12-3 or TRBV12-4 and TRBJ2-1; no definite D call. There are 12 residues in the CDR3. Between the trimmed V and J ends, which lost 3 bases and 8 bases, there was a span of 8 bases.

CDR3: CATSPTRQYSYEQYF. The CDR3 region has the DNA TGTGCCACCAGCCCTACCCGACAGTATTCCTACGAGCAGTACTTC. The chain recombines TRBV15 with TRBJ2-7, with a weak D call TRBD1 (5 bases). The V gene lost 5 bases and the J gene lost 1 base, with 15 bases spanning the gap. The germline V gene encodes CDR1 LNHNV and CDR2 YYDKDF (reference sequence). The CDR3 extends over 15 amino acids.